This T cell receptor beta chain comes out of a study of T cells in Graves' hyperthyroidism and ophthalmopathy. Regarding the study as a whole: Stable hyperthyroidism and ophthalmopathy were separated using 13 V-J signatures. Appearing also in blood were most of the thyroid clonotypes expanded above 0.001.

With respect to this clonotype: Its cognate antigen is unknown.

RNA transcripts provided the source from which TCR beta CDR3 regions were amplified. TCR CDR3 underwent first-round RT-PCR with the HTBI primer set. TCRdb re-called the multiplex PCR reads through MiXCR, storing one row per CDR3 protein. Among 650,000 to 800,000 distinct CDR3 sequences listed, 45% were seen once. Those patients with uncontrolled infection, other autoimmune disease, pregnancy or lactation were excluded. Each diagnosis was grounded in clinical symptoms, serum thyroxine and TRAb, thyroid ultrasound, and orbital computed tomography. J was trimmed by 7 bases and V by 10 bases; bases with no gene match: 2. Germline V gene lookup returns CDR1 SNHLY and CDR2 FYNNEI. The CDR3 is 11 residues long.

The gene calls are TRBV2 and TRBJ1-5, with 9 positions matching TRBD1. The specimen was peripheral blood or thyroid tissue (not recorded which). This TCR was sampled from an adult man with Graves' disease, either hyperthyroidism or ophthalmopathy (not recorded which). The DNA for the CDR3 is TGTGCCACGGGGACAGGGCAGCCCCAGCATTTT. Protein product: CATGTGQPQHF.